This entry concerns a single T cell receptor (beta chain). There is no known antigen for this receptor. Base qualities are not provided; no much larger clone lies one nucleotide away. Libraries were prepared through the immunoSEQ multiplex PCR assay. TCRdb re-hosts the immuneACCESS table, in-frame sequences only. Its copies lack some clones; in the studies checked, an unresolved V gene accounts for under half of them, and the cause for the rest is not known. Within this sample are approximately 52,000 clones, with approximately 86% of them counted one time only. About 14% of the sample comes from the top ten. The data were obtained in a study of control samples from healthy donors and cancer patients (dated by TCRdb to 2020 to 2021). Relative to germline, V is 0 bases shorter and J is 6 bases shorter, with 14 bases between their ends. From the cysteine up to the phenylalanine, the CDR3 has a length of 16 residues. Kept here is only the CDR3 DNA, which spans 48 bases and is read in frame from base 1. CDR1 and CDR2 were assigned from the germline V gene as MGHRA and YSYEKL.

This receptor was taken from a man in his fifties or sixties with head and neck cancer. This receptor chain uses TRBV4-1 and TRBJ1-4, with TRBD1 perhaps the D gene, on 6 matching bases. The specimen was PBMCs. The DNA reads as follows: TGCGCCAGCAGCCAAGATCACACGGCAGGGGATGAAAAACTGTTTTTT. This translates into CASSQDHTAGDEKLFF.